The next 21 T cell receptor beta chains were all read from a single sample in a study of T cell responses to AZD1222 COVID-19 vaccine. Produced via immunoSEQ multiplex PCR; TCRdb's table is partial and in-frame only. Altogether 100,000 to 150,000 clones are present, 88% being singletons, with the ten largest covering about 17%. The material was peripheral blood, obtained on day 0 of MenACWY control vaccination. The receptors were sampled from an adult in good health.

This clone has just a few counts. The chain is built from TRBV6-1 and TRBJ2-4; D unclear. The CDR3 contains 15 residues. V lost 2 bases, J lost 9 bases, and 17 bases lay in between. Germline CDR1 is MNHNS and CDR2 is SASEGT. For the CDR3, the DNA is TGTGCCAGCAGTGAACCCCGGGCAGGTCGAGGCATTCAGTACTTC. It yields the protein CASSEPRAGRGIQYF.

The chain has TRBV30 and TRBJ1-4; TRBD1 agrees at 7 bases. Germline V gene data show CDR1 as GTSNPN and CDR2 as SVGIG (reference sequence). CDR3 length equals 12 residues. Losses at the gene ends were 7 bases for V and 4 bases for J; bases not matched to a gene: 3. CDR3 in DNA: TGTGCCTACGACAGGGATAATGAAAAACTGTTTTTT. Translation gives CAYDRDNEKLFF. The full variable domain, in which reference TRBV30 and TRBJ1-4 provide the parts outside the CDR3, is SQTIHQWPATLVQPVGSPLSLECTVEGTSNPNLYWYRQAAGRGLQLLFYSVGIGQISSEVPQNLSASRPQDRQFILSSKKLLLSDSGFYLCAYDRDNEKLFFGSGTQLSVL.

The V and J genes are TRBV5-4 and TRBJ1-2; TRBD1 is a possible D gene (5 bases). The CDR3 contains 14 residues. V was trimmed by 5 bases and J by 8 bases, leaving 19 bases between them. Germline-derived CDR1 and CDR2 are SGHNT and YYREEE (reference sequence). CDR3 sequence (DNA): TGTGCCAGCAGAAGCCGGGACTTTAAGGAGGGCTACACCTTC. This sequence encodes CASRSRDFKEGYTF.

The chain has TRBV10-3 and TRBJ2-5; D not resolved. The CDR3 totals 13 residues. The V gene lost 0 bases and the J gene lost 4 bases, with 6 bases spanning the gap. The germline CDR1 and CDR2 sequences are ENHRY and SYGVKD. In DNA, the CDR3 is TGTGCCATCAGTGAGTCGACCCCAGAGACCCAGTACTTC. Protein product: CAISESTPETQYF.

The CDR3 DNA is TGTGCCAGCAGCCGCGGGAGTCTGGTACAGTACTTC. Protein sequence: CASSRGSLVQYF. The chain has TRBV28 and TRBJ2-7; 7 bases line up with TRBD2. The CDR3 is made up of 12 amino acids. Unmatched junction bases numbered 9, after V lost 6 bases and J lost 10 bases. Looked up from germline, CDR1 is MDHEN and CDR2 is SYDVKM. Together with reference TRBV28 and TRBJ2-7, the CDR3 gives the full variable domain: DVKVTQSSRYLVKRTGEKVFLECVQDMDHENMFWYRQDPGLGLRLIYFSYDVKMKEKGDIPEGYSVSREKKERFSLILESASTNQTSMYLCASSRGSLVQYFGPGTRLTVT.

The rearrangement uses TRBV9 and TRBJ2-1; TRBD2 matches 7 bases. In germline, CDR1 is SGDLS, CDR2 YYNGEE. CDR3 length equals 15 residues. The V segment lost 0 bases and the J segment 3 bases; nucleotides outside the gene matches: 3. CDR3 loop: CASSVDSGYYNEQFF. Here the CDR3 DNA reads TGTGCCAGCAGCGTAGATAGCGGGTACTACAATGAGCAGTTCTTC.

V and J are TRBV9 and TRBJ2-7, with TRBD2 matching over 13 bases. The CDR3 consists of 16 residues. V lost 3 bases, J lost 6 bases, and 9 bases stayed unmatched. Germline CDR1 SGDLS, CDR2 YYNGEE. CDR3 sequence (DNA): TGTGCCAGCAGCGAGGGCGGACTAGCGGGAGCTTTCGAGCAGTACTTC. Translated, it gives CASSEGGLAGAFEQYF.

This clone was observed once. The chain employs TRBV2 and TRBJ1-4; TRBD1 agrees at 10 bases. Germline values: CDR1 SNHLY, CDR2 FYNNEI. This CDR3 has 15 amino acids. Trimming took 4 bases from V and 7 from J; bases not matched to a gene: 6. This CDR3 reads CASSARQGAVEKLFF. DNA for the CDR3: TGTGCCAGCAGTGCCCGACAGGGGGCAGTTGAAAAACTGTTTTTT.

The chain employs TRBV27 and TRBJ2-7; D gene uncertain. Between the trimmed V and J ends, which lost 5 bases and 7 bases, there was a span of 21 bases. This CDR3 contains 15 residues. The germline gives CDR1 MNHEY, CDR2 SMNVEV (reference sequence). The CDR3 spells CASSPPPTRFAEQYF. The CDR3 DNA reads TGTGCCAGCAGTCCCCCCCCGACTCGGTTTGCAGAGCAGTACTTC.

The V gene is TRBV9, the J gene TRBJ2-7; D may correspond to TRBD1 or TRBD2 (5 bases each). The CDR3 runs 14 residues. The germline gives CDR1 SGDLS, CDR2 YYNGEE. V lost 4 bases, J lost 3 bases, and 14 bases lay in between. The CDR3 bases are TGTGCCAGCAGCCCCTGGGACCGCGACTACGAGCAGTACTTC. Protein sequence: CASSPWDRDYEQYF.

The J gene is TRBJ1-2, the V gene TRBV28, with D possibly TRBD1 on 5 matching bases. The CDR3 runs to 15 residues. Trimming took 6 bases from V and 4 from J, leaving 18 bases between them. Germline values: CDR1 MDHEN, CDR2 SYDVKM. The CDR3 loop reads CASSPVRRTTYGYTF. The CDR3 DNA follows: TGTGCCAGCAGCCCAGTCCGTAGGACAACCTATGGCTACACCTTC.

This chain joins TRBV5-1 and TRBJ1-4; TRBD1 might be the D (5 bases). The germline CDR1 and CDR2 sequences are SGHRS and YFSETQ. Trimming took off 7 bases at V and 8 bases at J, with 12 bases between the two ends. This CDR3 has 12 amino acids. CDR3 in amino acids: CASARDGEKLFF. The CDR3 nucleotides are TGCGCCAGCGCCAGGGATGGAGAAAAACTGTTTTTT.

The rearrangement joins TRBV19 to TRBJ2-7; TRBD2 agrees at 10 bases. J gave up 2 bases and V 6 bases, and 4 bases lay outside the gene matches. The CDR3 covers 14 residues. Germline assignment: CDR1 LNHDA and CDR2 SQIVND (reference sequence). The CDR3 sequence: CASRGTSDAYEQYF. In DNA form, the CDR3 reads TGTGCCAGTAGAGGGACTAGCGACGCCTACGAGCAGTACTTC.

The chain is built from TRBV14 and TRBJ2-5, with 12 bases lining up with TRBD2. The V gene end was trimmed by 6 bases and the J gene end by 14 bases; junction bases not matched to a gene: 10. Germline loops: CDR1 SGHDN, CDR2 FVKESK. The CDR3 is made up of 13 amino acids. The CDR3 coding sequence is TGTGCCAGCAGAGCGACTAGCGGGGGCCGAGCCTACTTC. It codes for CASRATSGGRAYF.

The chain has TRBV18 and TRBJ1-4; the D is unclear. The germline gives CDR1 KGHSH, CDR2 LQKENI. V was shortened by 3 bases and J by 0 bases, with 8 bases between the two germline ends. The CDR3 spans 15 residues. In DNA form, the CDR3 reads TGTGCCAGCTCACCCTACAGTGCAACTAATGAAAAACTGTTTTTT. Protein sequence: CASSPYSATNEKLFF.

This clone was detected once. The chain uses TRBV19 and TRBJ1-3; 7 bases align to TRBD1. The CDR3 contains 15 residues. V was clipped by 8 bases and J by 3 bases; unmatched bases: 10. Germline values: CDR1 LNHDA, CDR2 SQIVND (reference sequence). CDR3 DNA sequence: TGTGCCAGTCCCACGGAGGGGGCAAGTGGAAACACCATATATTTT. Residues: CASPTEGASGNTIYF.

The chain carries TRBV28 and TRBJ1-6; no clear D gene. The germline gives CDR1 MDHEN, CDR2 SYDVKM. V dropped 6 bases and J dropped 7 bases, with 13 bases sitting between them. The CDR3 is 14 residues long. DNA of the CDR3: TGTGCCAGCAGCTTGGAAATTCCCAATTCACCCCTCCACTTT. Amino acids: CASSLEIPNSPLHF.

This clone was detected only once. The chain recombines TRBV12-5 with TRBJ2-7; D is uncertain. V was trimmed by 2 bases and J by 2 bases, leaving 10 bases between them. This CDR3 region has 14 residues. In germline, CDR1 is LGHNT, CDR2 FRNRAP. The DNA of the CDR3 is TGTGCTAGTGGTTTGCTTAGGCAGCCCTACGAGCAGTACTTC. This codes for CASGLLRQPYEQYF.

This rearrangement joins TRBV28 to TRBJ1-5; D not certain. CDR1 is MDHEN, CDR2 SYDVKM, per germline. The CDR3 is 14 amino acids. V was trimmed by 6 bases and J by 3 bases, leaving 12 bases between them. The CDR3 DNA follows: TGTGCCAGCAGCAAGTGGCAGAACAATCAGCCCCAGCATTTT. Protein: CASSKWQNNQPQHF. The full variable domain, its missing parts supplied by reference TRBV28 and TRBJ1-5, is DVKVTQSSRYLVKRTGEKVFLECVQDMDHENMFWYRQDPGLGLRLIYFSYDVKMKEKGDIPEGYSVSREKKERFSLILESASTNQTSMYLCASSKWQNNQPQHFGDGTRLSIL.

This clone was found once. The chain combines TRBV19 with TRBJ1-3; no firm D call. The CDR3 has 14 residues. The germline CDR1 and CDR2 sequences are LNHDA and SQIVND (reference sequence). V was clipped by 8 bases and J by 0 bases, with 11 bases between them. CDR3 loop: CASRPRYSGNTIYF. The CDR3 nucleotides are TGTGCCAGTCGCCCGAGGTACTCTGGAAACACCATATATTTT.

The chain links TRBV5-4 to TRBJ1-2; no firm D call. Trimming cost V 5 bases and J 0 bases, with 14 bases left between them. The V gene's germline CDR1 is SGHNT and CDR2 YYREEE (reference sequence). The CDR3 totals 15 residues. The CDR3 here is CASRTTREANYGYTF. In DNA, the CDR3 is TGTGCCAGCAGGACCACCAGAGAAGCTAACTATGGCTACACCTTC. The full variable domain, with the rest looked up from reference TRBV5-4 and TRBJ1-2, is ETGVTQSPTHLIKTRGQQVTLRCSSQSGHNTVSWYQQALGQGPQFIFQYYREEENGRGNFPPRFSGLQFPNYSSELNVNALELDDSALYLCASRTTREANYGYTFGSGTRLTVV.